The rows below give T cell receptor beta chains drawn from one sample of a study of blood T cells in healthy people across ages. From the 5' RACE reads, TCRdb called clonotypes with MiXCR, one entry per CDR3 protein. The table records 900,000 to 950,000 distinct CDR3 sequences, almost 30% of them present only once. The same specimen was also included in a second study, on T cells of mothers and their children.

The sample was blood. The source is a woman in her thirties or forties in good health. Each CDR3 is given with its conserved first and last residue. D genes are given only for firm matches. Clone sizes are given selectively: once, few, many, or a class where the clone is expanded.

TRBV5-6	TRBD1	TRBJ2-7	many	16	TGTGCCAGCAGCCCAGGGGACAGGCTTTCGGCACACGAGCAGTACTTC	CASSPGDRLSAHEQYF
TRBV4-2	.	TRBJ2-7	many	13	TGTGCCAGCAGCCAAGATCGAAGCGACGAGCAGTACTTC	CASSQDRSDEQYF
TRBV29-1	.	TRBJ1-2	.	14	TGCAGCGTGGCCCCCGGAGGGGGTGGTTATGGCTACACCTTC	CSVAPGGGGYGYTF
TRBV2	.	TRBJ2-7	many	13	TGTGCCAGCATGAACGACAGGTCCTACGAGCAGTACTTC	CASMNDRSYEQYF
TRBV4-1	.	TRBJ2-7	.	16	TGCGCCAGCAGCCAAGAGTTAGGGTTGGTAAAGGACGAGCAGTACTTC	CASSQELGLVKDEQYF
TRBV6-5	TRBD2	TRBJ2-1	many	15	TGTGCCAGCAGTTATGAGGGCGGGGGGGCCTATGAGCAGTTCTTC	CASSYEGGGAYEQFF
TRBV5-1	TRBD2	TRBJ2-1	.	14	TGCGCCAGCAGCTTGTCGGGGGGTAAAAATGAGCGGTTCTTC	CASSLSGGKNERFF
TRBV5-1	.	TRBJ1-2	.	14	TGCGCCAGCAGCTTCAAGGGTGAGGTGACTGGCTACACCTTC	CASSFKGEVTGYTF
TRBV4-1	TRBD1	TRBJ1-6	few	17	TGCGCCAGCAGCCTCAACAGGCTCCGCAGGGGGAATTCACCCCTCCACTTT	CASSLNRLRRGNSPLHF
TRBV28	.	TRBJ1-4	.	14	TGTGCCAGCAGTTTAATGGGGCTTGGAGAAAAACGGTTTTTT	CASSLMGLGEKRFF
TRBV27	TRBD2	TRBJ2-1	many	15	TGTGCCAGCAGTTTAACGGGACTAGCTTCCAATGAGCAGTTCTTC	CASSLTGLASNEQFF
TRBV20-1	TRBD1	TRBJ2-7	few	15	TGCAGTGCTAGGTCCCCGGGACAGGGACCCTACGAGCAGTACTTC	CSARSPGQGPYEQYF
TRBV7-2	TRBD1	TRBJ1-1	few	13	TGTGCCAGCAGCGAGGACAGGAACTCGGAAGCTTTCTTT	CASSEDRNSEAFF
TRBV6-2/TRBV6-3	.	TRBJ1-5	.	16	TGTGCCAGCAGTACCTTGCGTTTCGATAGCAATCAGCCCCAGCATTTT	CASSTLRFDSNQPQHF
TRBV4-2	TRBD1	TRBJ1-2	many	16	TGTGCCAGCAGCCAAGAAATGGGAGACAGGGCGGGCGGCTACACCTTC	CASSQEMGDRAGGYTF
TRBV4-1	.	TRBJ2-7	.	15	TGCGCCAGCAGCCACTCGGACCGGAGCTCCTACGAGCAGTACTTC	CASSHSDRSSYEQYF
TRBV6-6	.	TRBJ1-5	.	12	TGTGCCAGCACCGGAGACAATCAGCCCCAGCATTTT	CASTGDNQPQHF
TRBV11-3	.	TRBJ1-2	many	17	TGTGCCAGCAGCTTAGCCCTTGTCTACGCCCTAGGCTATGGCTACACCTTC	CASSLALVYALGYGYTF
TRBV6-1	TRBD2	TRBJ2-7	many	16	TGTGCCAGCAGGGGAGGACTAGCGGGGGGTGGCTACGAGCAGTACTTC	CASRGGLAGGGYEQYF
TRBV20-1	.	TRBJ1-2	many	14	TGCAGTGCTAGAGATCGCGGGGGCTCCTATGGCTACACCTTC	CSARDRGGSYGYTF
TRBV29-1	TRBD1	TRBJ1-1	.	16	TGCAGCGTTTTAACTGGACAGGGGTTTGTGAACACTGAAGCTTTCTTT	CSVLTGQGFVNTEAFF
TRBV7-3	TRBD1	TRBJ1-4	.	15	TGTGCCAGCAGCGCCACAGGGGGCTGGGATGAAAAACTGTTTTTT	CASSATGGWDEKLFF
TRBV15	.	TRBJ2-5	many	15	TGTGCCACCAGCAGAGATCGGGTAACGGGAGAGACCCAGTACTTC	CATSRDRVTGETQYF
TRBV7-2	.	TRBJ2-5	few	15	TGTGCCAGCAGCCCCCCTGGGCCATTTCGTGTGACCCAGTACTTC	CASSPPGPFRVTQYF
TRBV29-1	.	TRBJ2-5	many	14	TGCAGCGTGACCCCTGGACAACGGGGCGGGACCCAGTACTTC	CSVTPGQRGGTQYF
TRBV28	.	TRBJ1-2	few	11	TGTGCCAGCAGTATAACGTATGGCTACACCTTC	CASSITYGYTF
TRBV20-1	TRBD1	TRBJ1-1	few	14	TGCAGTGCTAGAGTAGGACAGGGAGGCTCTGAAGCTTTCTTT	CSARVGQGGSEAFF
TRBV4-2	TRBD2	TRBJ2-1	.	16	TGTGCCAGCAGCCAAGACGGGACTAGCGGGAGAGCTGAGCAGTTCTTC	CASSQDGTSGRAEQFF
TRBV9	.	TRBJ1-2	few	15	TGTGCCAGCAGCCCGGGGGACGGAGCCCTTAGGGGCTACACCTTC	CASSPGDGALRGYTF
TRBV5-1	.	TRBJ2-7	.	15	TGCGCCAGCAGCTTGGTGACGAGATGGGACTACGAGCAGTACTTC	CASSLVTRWDYEQYF
TRBV28	.	TRBJ2-2	.	14	TGTGCCAGCAGCCGAGCCCTTTATTCCGGGGAGCTGTTTTTT	CASSRALYSGELFF
TRBV28	.	TRBJ1-1	.	13	TGTGCCAGTTTGTGGGGGATGAACACTGAAGCTTTCTTT	CASLWGMNTEAFF
TRBV5-1	.	TRBJ2-5	.	14	TGCGCCAGCAGCTTGAGGCCCAGGGGAGAGACCCAGTACTTC	CASSLRPRGETQYF
TRBV20-1	.	TRBJ2-3	.	20	TGCAGTGCTAGAGACCCCTCAAGCGGGCGGAGGCACCCGTGGGGAGATACGCAGTATTTT	CSARDPSSGRRHPWGDTQYF
TRBV27	.	TRBJ2-7	many	13	TGTGCCAGCAGTGGCAGAACACTAGGGGAGCAGTACTTC	CASSGRTLGEQYF
TRBV18	TRBD1	TRBJ2-7	few	14	TGTGCCAGCTCAACACAACAGGACAGGGTCGAGCAGTACTTC	CASSTQQDRVEQYF
TRBV9	TRBD1	TRBJ1-1	.	15	TGTGCCAGCAGCGGGACAGGGCTGATGGACACTGAAGCTTTCTTT	CASSGTGLMDTEAFF
TRBV7-2	TRBD1	TRBJ1-2	many	15	TGTGCCAGCAGCTTATCCGGGACAGACCCCTATGGCTACACCTTC	CASSLSGTDPYGYTF
TRBV3-1	.	TRBJ1-1	few	15	TGTGCCAGCAGCCAAGCCTGGGGACAAAACACTGAAGCTTTCTTT	CASSQAWGQNTEAFF
TRBV14	.	TRBJ1-1	.	14	TGTGCCAGCAGCCAAGTAGTTTTGGGGCATGAAGCTTTCTTT	CASSQVVLGHEAFF
TRBV10-3	TRBD2	TRBJ2-1	few	15	TGTGCCACTACCCGAAGCGGGGGGAACTACAATGAGCAGTTCTTC	CATTRSGGNYNEQFF
TRBV7-2	TRBD2	TRBJ2-5	few	16	TGTGCCAGCAGCACTACTAGCGGGGGCCACCAAGAGACCCAGTACTTC	CASSTTSGGHQETQYF
TRBV10-3	.	TRBJ2-1	.	14	TGTGCCATCAGTGCAACGACGGGGCGGGGTGAGCAGTTCTTC	CAISATTGRGEQFF
TRBV7-9	.	TRBJ1-2	.	13	TGTGCCAGCAGCGCTCGGACACATTATGGCTACACCTTC	CASSARTHYGYTF
TRBV2	TRBD2	TRBJ2-4	.	16	TGTGCCAGCATTGGCGGGGGGGTCCTAGCCAAAAACATTCAGTACTTC	CASIGGGVLAKNIQYF
TRBV6-2/TRBV6-3	.	TRBJ2-1	few	16	TGTGCCAGCAGTCCCTTCGGGCGACAGGTTCCGAATGGGCAGTTCTTC	CASSPFGRQVPNGQFF
TRBV6-1	.	TRBJ1-6	few	16	TGTGCCAGCAGTGAATCTGCAGGGCTCTATAATTCACCCCTCCACTTT	CASSESAGLYNSPLHF